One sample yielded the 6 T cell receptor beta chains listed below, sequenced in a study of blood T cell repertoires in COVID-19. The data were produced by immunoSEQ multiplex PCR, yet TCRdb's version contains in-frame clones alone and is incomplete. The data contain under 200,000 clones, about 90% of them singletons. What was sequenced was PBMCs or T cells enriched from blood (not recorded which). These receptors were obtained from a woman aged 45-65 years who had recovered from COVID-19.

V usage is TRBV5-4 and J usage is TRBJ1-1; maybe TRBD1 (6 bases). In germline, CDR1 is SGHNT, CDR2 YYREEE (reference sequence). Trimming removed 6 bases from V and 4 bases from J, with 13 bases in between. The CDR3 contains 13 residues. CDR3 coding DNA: TGTGCCAGCACCGACGGGGGGCGCACTGAAGCTTTCTTT. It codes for CASTDGGRTEAFF.

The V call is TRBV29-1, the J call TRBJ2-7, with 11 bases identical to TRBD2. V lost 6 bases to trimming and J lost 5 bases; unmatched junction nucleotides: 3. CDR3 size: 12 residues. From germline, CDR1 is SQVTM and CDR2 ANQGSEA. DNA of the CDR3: TGCAGCGTCCTAGCGGGAGGTAACGAGCAGTACTTC. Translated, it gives CSVLAGGNEQYF.

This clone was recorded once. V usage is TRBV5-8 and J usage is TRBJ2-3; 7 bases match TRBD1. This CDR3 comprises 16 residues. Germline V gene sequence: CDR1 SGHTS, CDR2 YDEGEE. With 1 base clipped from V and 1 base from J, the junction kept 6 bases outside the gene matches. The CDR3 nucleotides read TGTGCCAGCAGCTTGAGGGCAGGGGGTCGCACAGATACGCAGTATTTT. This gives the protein CASSLRAGGRTDTQYF.

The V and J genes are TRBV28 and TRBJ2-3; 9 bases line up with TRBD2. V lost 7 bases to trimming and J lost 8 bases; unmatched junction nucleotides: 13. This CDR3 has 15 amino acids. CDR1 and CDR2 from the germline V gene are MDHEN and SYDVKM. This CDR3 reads CASTWTSASMGTQYF. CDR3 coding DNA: TGTGCCAGCACCTGGACTAGCGCCTCCATGGGTACGCAGTATTTT.

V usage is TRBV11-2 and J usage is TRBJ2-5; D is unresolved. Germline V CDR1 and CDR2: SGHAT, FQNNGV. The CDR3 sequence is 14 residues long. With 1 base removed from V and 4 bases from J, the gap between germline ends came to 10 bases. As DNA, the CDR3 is TGTGCCAGCAGCTTAGTTCCCTCAGGAGAGACCCAGTACTTC. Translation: CASSLVPSGETQYF.

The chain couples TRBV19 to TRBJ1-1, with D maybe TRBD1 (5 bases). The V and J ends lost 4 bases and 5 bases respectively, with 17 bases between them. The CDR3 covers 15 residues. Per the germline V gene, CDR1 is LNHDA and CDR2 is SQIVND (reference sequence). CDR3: CASSTLGEGYTEAFF. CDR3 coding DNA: TGTGCCAGTAGTACGCTGGGGGAGGGATATACTGAAGCTTTCTTT.